This TCR beta chain is from a study of neurological immune-mediated disorders. Sample share makes this clonotype medium-sized. cDNA synthesis was performed by 5'RACE with 10-nucleotide random UMIs. Whenever a sequencing run was performed, it yielded over 190 million TCR-beta sequences from 15-18 subjects. TCRdb reanalysed the 5' RACE reads using MiXCR and keeps one entry per CDR3 protein. The sample has approximately 46,000 distinct CDR3 sequences, 9% to 12% seen once; the top ten hold approximately 5%. V was clipped by 5 bases and J by 8 bases, with 12 bases between them. CDR3 length: 13 amino acids. Germline-derived CDR1 and CDR2 are SGHTA and FQGNSA.

The specimen was PBMCs. This TCR came from a man in his 70s with HTLV-1-associated myelopathy (HAM/TSP). This sequence joins TRBV7-2 and TRBJ1-4; D is ambiguous. Here the CDR3 reads CASSRISGEKLFF. CDR3 coding DNA: TGTGCCAGCAGCAGGATATCGGGCGAAAAACTGTTTTTT.